Below, 5 T cell receptor beta chains from the same sample are listed, as sequenced in a study of blood T cell repertoires in COVID-19. Some clones are missing from TCRdb's copy, which holds only in-frame ones; the method was immunoSEQ multiplex PCR. This table has some 400,000 clones, roughly 92% appearing once. Sequenced sample: PBMCs or T cells enriched from blood (not recorded which). The receptors stem from a middle-aged woman who had been exposed to COVID-19.

The rearrangement links TRBV30 to TRBJ1-1, with 8 bases fitting TRBD1. Trimming took 0 bases from V and 3 from J; bases not matched to a gene: 9. Looked up from germline, CDR1 is GTSNPN and CDR2 is SVGIG (reference sequence). The CDR3 has 16 residues. The CDR3 region has the DNA TGTGCCTGGAGTGTACGGGACAGGCATACAGACACTGAAGCTTTCTTT. Translation: CAWSVRDRHTDTEAFF.

Turning to this clone: The sample has other DNA sequences that encode this CDR3 too. V and J are TRBV9 and TRBJ2-7; D is possibly TRBD2 (6 bases). Germline loops: CDR1 SGDLS, CDR2 YYNGEE. CDR3 size: 14 residues. V shed 0 bases and J shed 3 bases, with 10 bases lying between them. CDR3 coding DNA: TGTGCCAGCAGCGTAGACGGGGGAAACTACGAGCAGTACTTC. Encoded protein: CASSVDGGNYEQYF.

This chain connects TRBV5-5 to TRBJ1-2; no definite D call. This CDR3 region has 13 residues. Germline V CDR1 and CDR2: SGHKS, YYEKEE (reference sequence). V was pared by 4 bases and J by 13 bases, with 20 bases between. CDR3 amino acids: CASSPLNDFPRTF. The CDR3 nucleotides are TGTGCCAGCAGCCCCTTGAACGACTTTCCTCGCACCTTC.

The V call is TRBV28, the J call TRBJ1-4; 7 nucleotides line up with TRBD1. The CDR3 extends over 14 amino acids. V gave up 6 bases and J gave up 2 bases; unmatched junction bases: 3. Germline-derived CDR1 and CDR2 are MDHEN and SYDVKM. CDR3 nucleotides: TGTGCCAGCAGGAGACAGGGCACTAATGAAAAACTGTTTTTT. As protein: CASRRQGTNEKLFF. The full variable domain, with the rest looked up from reference TRBV28 and TRBJ1-4, is DVKVTQSSRYLVKRTGEKVFLECVQDMDHENMFWYRQDPGLGLRLIYFSYDVKMKEKGDIPEGYSVSREKKERFSLILESASTNQTSMYLCASRRQGTNEKLFFGSGTQLSVL.

This chain uses TRBV9 with TRBJ1-1; a weak D match, TRBD1 (5 bases). The CDR3 runs to 14 residues. Trimming stripped 0 bases from V and 4 bases from J, with 10 bases between. The germline V gene has CDR1 SGDLS and CDR2 YYNGEE. The CDR3 DNA reads TGTGCCAGCAGCGTAGGACCGGGGGGCACTGAAGCTTTCTTT. This gives the protein CASSVGPGGTEAFF.